The 26 T cell receptor beta chains presented below share a single source sample, sequenced in a study of blood T cell repertoires in COVID-19 (TCRdb year 2020). Library method: the immunoSEQ multiplex PCR assay. In its TCRdb copy, this immuneACCESS table keeps in-frame sequences only and misses some clones. Where compared with another copy, unresolved V genes explain less than half of these, and the others have no known cause. The sample table records about 15,000 clones; roughly 84% of these occur just once. About 9% of the sample is in the top ten clones. The sequenced sample was peripheral blood. The origin of the receptors is a human donor in a cohort sampled during active COVID-19.

This clone appeared a single time. This chain links TRBV30 with TRBJ2-3; 11 nucleotides align to TRBD2. The J segment lost 1 base and the V segment lost 7 bases, leaving 7 bases of the junction unmatched. The CDR3 sequence is 15 residues long. Germline CDR1 GTSNPN, CDR2 SVGIG (reference sequence). CDR3 in DNA: TGTGCCTATACACTAGCGGGAGCGGGCACAGATACGCAGTATTTT. This codes for CAYTLAGAGTDTQYF.

In this sample, this clone turned up a few times. The rearrangement joins TRBV27 to TRBJ2-7; perhaps TRBD2 as D (5 bases). The V and J ends lost 6 bases and 0 bases respectively, with 12 bases between them. The CDR3 loop spans 14 amino acids. CDR1 MNHEY and CDR2 SMNVEV come from the germline V gene (reference sequence). The CDR3 protein is CASSQTTRSYEQYF. CDR3 DNA: TGTGCCAGCAGCCAGACTACGCGCTCCTACGAGCAGTACTTC.

This sequence joins TRBV18 and TRBJ2-7; TRBD2 agrees at 7 bases. The V segment lost 1 base and the J segment 5 bases; nucleotides outside the gene matches: 2. CDR3 size: 13 residues. In germline, CDR1 is KGHSH, CDR2 LQKENI. The CDR3 is CASSPLAGDEQYF. The CDR3 DNA reads as TGTGCCAGCTCACCACTGGCGGGGGACGAGCAGTACTTC.

The V call is TRBV4-1, the J call TRBJ2-1, with TRBD2 matching over 10 bases. Germline assignment: CDR1 MGHRA and CDR2 YSYEKL. The CDR3 totals 13 residues. J lost 8 bases, V lost 11 bases, and 9 bases had no gene match. The CDR3 region is CAAQREGRDEQFF. CDR3 sequence (DNA): TGCGCCGCCCAGCGGGAGGGCCGCGATGAGCAGTTCTTC.

This rearrangement joins TRBV28 to TRBJ2-1; 8 bases match TRBD2. The CDR3 extends over 17 amino acids. J gave up 0 bases and V 4 bases, and 8 bases lay outside the gene matches. Germline CDR1 reads MDHEN; CDR2 reads SYDVKM. CDR3 residues: CASSSSGGGSSYNEQFF. The CDR3 region has the DNA TGTGCCAGCAGTTCCTCGGGAGGGGGTAGCTCCTACAATGAGCAGTTCTTC.

This chain uses TRBV19 with TRBJ1-2, with TRBD1 matching over 9 bases. The V gene end was trimmed by 5 bases and the J gene end by 4 bases; junction bases not matched to a gene: 2. The germline V gene has CDR1 LNHDA and CDR2 SQIVND (reference sequence). The length of the CDR3 is 13 residues. CDR3 in amino acids: CASSVQGAYGYTF. The DNA for the CDR3 is TGTGCCAGTAGTGTACAGGGGGCCTATGGCTACACCTTC.

The J gene is TRBJ2-7, the V gene TRBV5-1; 8 bases are a match to TRBD1. V gave up 4 bases and J gave up 4 bases; unmatched junction bases: 7. Per germline, CDR1 SGHRS and CDR2 YFSETQ. The CDR3 is made up of 14 amino acids. CDR3 nucleotides: TGCGCCAGCAGCGAGACAGGGGAATTGTACGAGCAGTACTTC. Its protein is CASSETGELYEQYF.

The V and J genes are TRBV9 and TRBJ1-5, with D possibly being TRBD1 (5 bases). CDR1 SGDLS and CDR2 YYNGEE come from the germline V gene. There are 14 residues in the CDR3. Trimming took 3 bases from V and 0 from J, leaving 7 bases between them. CDR3 residues: CASSETDSNQPQHF. In DNA, the CDR3 is TGTGCCAGCAGCGAGACAGATAGCAATCAGCCCCAGCATTTT.

The chain is built from TRBV5-5 and TRBJ1-2; tentative D call: TRBD1 (5 bases). The CDR3 consists of 15 residues. Deletions cut 1 base from V and 2 bases from J, with 12 bases between. Germline V CDR1 and CDR2: SGHKS, YYEKEE (reference sequence). This CDR3 is CASSLHPGPNYGYTF. Here the CDR3 DNA reads TGTGCCAGCAGCTTGCATCCAGGGCCGAACTATGGCTACACCTTC.

The rearrangement uses TRBV11-2 and TRBJ1-1; the match to TRBD1 covers 7 bases. The germline gives CDR1 SGHAT, CDR2 FQNNGV. The CDR3 is made up of 13 amino acids. V lost 5 bases to trimming and J lost 8 bases; unmatched junction nucleotides: 8. This CDR3 is CASSQDREREAFF. The DNA for the CDR3 is TGTGCCAGCAGCCAAGACAGGGAGAGGGAAGCTTTCTTT.

The chain links TRBV4-1 to TRBJ2-3, with a tentative D call TRBD1 (6 bases). Germline V gene data show CDR1 as MGHRA and CDR2 as YSYEKL. V was clipped by 0 bases and J by 6 bases, with 16 bases between them. This CDR3 comprises 16 residues. CDR3 nucleotide sequence: TGCGCCAGCAGCCAAGATTGGGGGCGAGAATTGGATACGCAGTATTTT. It yields the protein CASSQDWGRELDTQYF.

The V gene is TRBV19, the J gene TRBJ1-5; 9 nucleotides line up with TRBD1. CDR3 size: 15 residues. The germline gives CDR1 LNHDA, CDR2 SQIVND (reference sequence). Trimming cost V 5 bases and J 5 bases; bases outside gene matches: 7. CDR3 region: CASSWDRDIDQPQHF. The CDR3 DNA sequence: TGTGCCAGTAGTTGGGACAGGGATATCGATCAGCCCCAGCATTTT.

V is TRBV4-3 and J is TRBJ1-6; 10 nucleotides line up with TRBD1. Unmatched junction bases numbered 8, after V lost 6 bases and J lost 9 bases. This CDR3 has 15 amino acids. Germline V gene lookup returns CDR1 LGHNA and CDR2 YSLEER. The CDR3, as DNA: TGCGCCAGCAGTGTGAGCAGACAGGGGGCTTCACCCCTCCACTTT. Translation gives CASSVSRQGASPLHF.

This clone was found a few times. V and J are TRBV7-9 and TRBJ1-5; D not certain. Trimming stripped 0 bases from V and 2 bases from J, with 5 bases between. Germline V gives CDR1 SEHNR, CDR2 FQNEAQ (reference sequence). The CDR3 has 14 amino acids. The CDR3, as DNA: TGTGCCAGCAGCTTAGCAGGAGGCAATCAGCCCCAGCATTTT. It is translated as CASSLAGGNQPQHF.

As concerns this clone: Distinct nucleotide sequences in the sample also encode this CDR3. The chain uses TRBV27 and TRBJ2-2; D call uncertain. Trimming took off 2 bases at V and 5 bases at J, with 6 bases between the two ends. The CDR3 is made up of 13 amino acids. Germline assignment: CDR1 MNHEY and CDR2 SMNVEV (reference sequence). The CDR3 coding sequence is TGTGCCAGCAGTTTACGGTATACCGGGGAGCTGTTTTTT. Protein: CASSLRYTGELFF.

This chain links TRBV28 with TRBJ1-1; tentative D call: TRBD1 (5 bases). The CDR3 length is 14 residues. V was cut by 6 bases and J by 0 bases, with 11 bases left in between. Germline CDR1 and CDR2: MDHEN and SYDVKM. CDR3 residues: CASRTTAMNTEAFF. DNA for the CDR3: TGTGCCAGCAGAACGACAGCCATGAACACTGAAGCTTTCTTT.

This clone was recorded a few times. This chain uses TRBV19 with TRBJ2-7; D gene uncertain. There are 14 residues in the CDR3. V dropped 8 bases and J dropped 0 bases, with 14 bases sitting between them. CDR1 LNHDA and CDR2 SQIVND come from the germline V gene (reference sequence). CDR3 loop: CASARGGSSYEQYF. CDR3 nucleotides: TGTGCCAGTGCCCGTGGCGGAAGCTCCTACGAGCAGTACTTC.

The chain combines TRBV7-2 with TRBJ2-5; 9 bases align to TRBD1. The CDR3 totals 16 residues. Trimming took 1 base from V and 4 from J; bases not matched to a gene: 7. Germline lookup yields CDR1 SGHTA and CDR2 FQGNSA. This CDR3 reads CASSLGRGQGTETQYF. As DNA, the CDR3 is TGTGCCAGCAGCTTAGGCAGGGGACAGGGAACAGAGACCCAGTACTTC. Full variable domain (rest looked up from reference TRBV7-2 and TRBJ2-5): GAGVSQSPSNKVTEKGKDVELRCDPISGHTALYWYRQSLGQGLEFLIYFQGNSAPDKSGLPSDRFSAERTGGSVSTLTIQRTQQEDSAVYLCASSLGRGQGTETQYFGPGTRLLVL.

The chain has TRBV7-2 and TRBJ2-6, with D hard to call. In germline, CDR1 is SGHTA, CDR2 FQGNSA. V was clipped by 1 base and J by 0 bases, with 10 bases between them. This CDR3 has 17 residues. The CDR3 DNA sequence: TGTGCCAGCAGCTTAGTTTTCAAAATCTCTGGGGCCAACGTCCTGACTTTC. Amino acid sequence: CASSLVFKISGANVLTF.

The DNA for the CDR3 is TGTGCTAGTGGGAGACAGGGATTAGAGACCCAGTACTTC. Translation gives CASGRQGLETQYF. The V gene is TRBV12-5, the J gene TRBJ2-5, with 7 bases lining up with TRBD1. The CDR3 consists of 13 residues. Trimming cost V 6 bases and J 4 bases; bases outside gene matches: 5. The germline gives CDR1 LGHNT, CDR2 FRNRAP. The full variable domain, completed using reference TRBV12-5 and TRBJ2-5, is DARVTQTPRHKVTEMGQEVTMRCQPILGHNTVFWYRQTMMQGLELLAYFRNRAPLDDSGMPKDRFSAEMPDATLATLKIQPSEPRDSAVYFCASGRQGLETQYFGPGTRLLVL.

This clone was found once. The chain carries TRBV5-1 and TRBJ2-5; 10 positions match TRBD2. V shed 0 bases, J shed 5 bases, and the junction held 4 bases outside the gene matches. This CDR3 comprises 15 residues. CDR1 is SGHRS, CDR2 YFSETQ, per germline. CDR3: CASSLGLAGRETQYF. The CDR3 DNA sequence: TGCGCCAGCAGCTTGGGACTAGCGGGCCGGGAGACCCAGTACTTC.

V and J are TRBV10-3 and TRBJ1-2; perhaps TRBD1 as D (5 bases). V was trimmed by 3 bases and J by 7 bases, leaving 9 bases between them. This CDR3 has 12 residues. Germline loops: CDR1 ENHRY, CDR2 SYGVKD. The chain's CDR3 is CAISDMQGGYTF. The CDR3 DNA reads as TGTGCCATCAGTGATATGCAGGGTGGCTACACCTTC.

This chain links TRBV28 with TRBJ2-1; a weak D match, TRBD2 (5 bases). The V end lost 6 bases, the J end lost 12 bases, and 15 bases lay between the germline ends. Germline lookup yields CDR1 MDHEN and CDR2 SYDVKM. This CDR3 has 12 amino acids. For the CDR3, the DNA is TGTGCCAGCAGCCCTCCCGAGGGCTGGCAGTTCTTC. Translating it yields CASSPPEGWQFF. Together with reference TRBV28 and TRBJ2-1, the CDR3 gives the full variable domain: DVKVTQSSRYLVKRTGEKVFLECVQDMDHENMFWYRQDPGLGLRLIYFSYDVKMKEKGDIPEGYSVSREKKERFSLILESASTNQTSMYLCASSPPEGWQFFGPGTRLTVL.

The chain couples TRBV4-1 to TRBJ1-6; D is undetermined. Per germline, CDR1 MGHRA and CDR2 YSYEKL. CDR3 length equals 17 residues. The germline V and J ends were trimmed by 0 bases and 4 bases, with 13 bases remaining between them. The chain's CDR3 is CASSQDPAATYNSPLHF. The CDR3 region has the DNA TGCGCCAGCAGCCAAGATCCGGCGGCTACATATAATTCACCCCTCCACTTT.

The CDR3 reads CASSIYRGPEQFF. The CDR3 region has the DNA TGCGCCAGCAGCATCTACAGGGGTCCTGAGCAGTTCTTC. The chain carries TRBV5-1 and TRBJ2-1; 7 nucleotides agree with TRBD1. V shed 4 bases, J shed 9 bases, and the junction held 7 bases outside the gene matches. Germline V gene lookup returns CDR1 SGHRS and CDR2 YFSETQ. CDR3 length equals 13 residues.

This sequence joins TRBV5-4 and TRBJ1-2; 12 nucleotides match TRBD1. The CDR3 is made up of 18 amino acids. CDR1 SGHNT and CDR2 YYREEE come from the germline V gene (reference sequence). V shed 2 bases, J shed 4 bases, and the junction held 12 bases outside the gene matches. The DNA of the CDR3 is TGTGCCAGCAGCTTCCCCTCGGGACAGGGGGCGGTAGGCTATGGCTACACCTTC. It yields the protein CASSFPSGQGAVGYGYTF. Variable domain in full (rest from reference TRBV5-4 and TRBJ1-2): ETGVTQSPTHLIKTRGQQVTLRCSSQSGHNTVSWYQQALGQGPQFIFQYYREEENGRGNFPPRFSGLQFPNYSSELNVNALELDDSALYLCASSFPSGQGAVGYGYTFGSGTRLTVV.